Given below is one T cell receptor (beta chain) in context. Its recognized antigen is unknown. One base away there is no much larger clone; base qualities are not given. This entry is derived from a study of beta chain features in type 1 diabetes listed by TCRdb under 2018. About the investigation overall: Mean age, gender distribution, total cell number and subset yield did not differ between patients and healthy donors. A total of approximately 110,000,000 sorted cells were examined across all samples, and a strong correlation was observed between cell number per subset and RNA yield. In the study, TCRB repertoires of sorted circulating CD4+ T cell subsets from recently diagnosed type 1 diabetes patients were compared with those of matched healthy donors. Regulatory and stem cell-like memory subsets were isolated from only 8 patients and about eight healthy donors, whereas naive and central memory subsets came from all 28 donors.

The High Capacity cDNA Reverse Transcription Kit was used to reverse transcribe all of the isolated RNA, meaning that expressed TCRB transcripts were what got sequenced. Naive, central memory and regulatory T cell samples underwent deep immunoSEQ sequencing, averaging around 4 million total reads per sample. After sorted cells were lysed in RLT buffer, RNA was extracted with DNase-treated RNeasy Micro or Mini kits, with the choice depending on cell number. To prevent cross-contamination, every cell subset was processed on its own, while patient and healthy donor samples were processed together. TCRB sequences were amplified from cDNA with the immunoSEQ multiplex PCR, producing 87-bp fragments spanning the CDR3 region. Amplicons were sequenced on the Illumina HiSeq platform. As for the original processing: Synthetic template baselines were used to correct PCR bias computationally, reads within Hamming distance 2 were collapsed, and singletons that could not be merged were discarded. Reads were aligned to IMGT to assign V, D and J genes, CDR3 length, and insertions or deletions at six rearrangement sites. Within each subset, clonotype counts were normalized to the number of sorted cells before true diversity and Gini coefficients were calculated with the tcR R package. Repertoire sharing was quantified using the overlap coefficient calculated on TCRB nucleotide sequences. As a proxy for the pre-selection repertoire, out-of-frame TCRB sequences from naive cells were analyzed. TCRdb stores this immuneACCESS table with in-frame sequences only. Part of the clones is absent; in the studies checked, under half of the shortfall reflects unresolved V genes, and no reason is known for the rest. From that table come the V and J calls and clone size; the DNA was used to work out D and trimming. This sample gives 970,000 or so clones in total; roughly a sixth of them show up just once. The ten largest clones take up about 0.02% of the sample.

Study-wide conclusions, independent of this receptor: Because small numbers of individuals were included in the HLA sub-analyses, any influence of HLA type on TCRB rearrangement was left unresolved. Type 1 diabetes patients showed a moderate but significant shortening of TCRB CDR3 length in all four CD4+ subsets. PCR may preferentially amplify shorter templates, but because patient and control samples were amplified and corrected together, any resulting skew would affect both groups equally. Because cDNA was sequenced instead of genomic DNA, activated cells with high expression could be over-represented, although the groups did not differ in activation or CD3 levels. Fewer insertions and more nucleotide deletions at VDJ recombination sites were observed in patients with type 1 diabetes, implying thymic rearrangement abnormalities. Naive, central memory and regulatory TCRB repertoires appeared more similar among patients than among healthy donors.

From each donor, a single peripheral blood sample of 90 to 150 mL on average was drawn into heparinised tubes. A BD FACSAria II and a panel including CD45RO, CCR7, CD25, CD127, CD95 and CD27 were used to sort naive, central memory, regulatory and stem cell-like memory CD4+ T cells. Every sorted population had a purity above 95%. PBMCs were separated immediately by Lymphoprep density gradient centrifugation and were stained directly, without being cultured. Samples were stained and sorted in pairs, with one healthy donor and one patient per experiment, so that batch effects were minimized. The CDR3 holds 17 amino acids from the cysteine to the phenylalanine. The DNA shown is the 51-base CDR3, in frame from base 1. The germline V gene (reference sequence) sets CDR1 to SGHNT and CDR2 to YYREEE. Unmatched junction bases come to 10, with V trimmed by 0 bases and J by 5 bases.

Sequencing was performed on naive CD4+ T cells from blood. Taken with the paper, the label for cell subset or site translates to: true naive CD4+ T cells. The clonotype comes from a woman aged 18-35 years in good health. The V and J genes are TRBV5-4 and TRBJ2-5; TRBD2 agrees with 10 junctional bases. In nucleotide form, the sequence is TGTGCCAGCAGCTTGGGAGCCAGCGGGAGGGCAGTGGAGACCCAGTACTTC. Its translation is CASSLGASGRAVETQYF.